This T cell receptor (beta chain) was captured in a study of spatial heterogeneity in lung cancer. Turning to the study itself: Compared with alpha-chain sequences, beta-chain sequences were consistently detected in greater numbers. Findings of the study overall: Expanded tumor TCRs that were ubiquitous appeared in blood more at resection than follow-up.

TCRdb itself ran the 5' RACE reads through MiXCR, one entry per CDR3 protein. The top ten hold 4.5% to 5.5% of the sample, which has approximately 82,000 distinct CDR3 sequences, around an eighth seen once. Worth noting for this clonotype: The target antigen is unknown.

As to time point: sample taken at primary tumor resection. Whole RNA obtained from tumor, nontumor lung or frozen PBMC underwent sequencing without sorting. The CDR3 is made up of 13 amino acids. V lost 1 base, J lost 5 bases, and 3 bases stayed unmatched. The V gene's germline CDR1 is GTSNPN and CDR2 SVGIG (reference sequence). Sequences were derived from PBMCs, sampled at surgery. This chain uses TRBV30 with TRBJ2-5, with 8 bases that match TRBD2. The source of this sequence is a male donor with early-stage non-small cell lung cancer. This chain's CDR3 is CAWSGGGQETQYF. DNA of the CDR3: TGTGCCTGGAGTGGCGGGGGGCAGGAGACCCAGTACTTC.